This T cell receptor beta chain was identified in a study of blood T cell repertoires in COVID-19. Study-wide background: T cells, B-cell-depleted T cells, or PBMCs supplied cDNA or gDNA.

In the original analysis: Reference gene primer amplification in the assay estimated nucleated cell counts. Libraries were prepared by immunoSEQ multiplex PCR; TCRdb keeps only in-frame clonotypes and omits some of them. The DNA was the basis for D and trimming; V, J and clone size are from that table. The data hold around 94,000 clones, with 70% to 90% observed a single time. The CDR3 extends over 17 amino acids. The sequencing sample was made of peripheral blood. The chain carries TRBV21-1 and TRBJ2-5; the D call in the table, TRBD1, was not verified against the DNA. TRBV21-1 is termed a pseudogene. This clonotype originated in a man in his forties or fifties with acute or convalescent COVID-19. CDR3 region: CASSKEVSGRGGETQYF. The CDR3, as DNA: TGTGCCAGCAGCAAAGAGGTCTCGGGCAGGGGCGGAGAGACCCAGTACTTC.